These 26 T cell receptor beta chains share one sample of origin, sequenced in a study of technical replicates of blood from a few donors. Produced via immunoSEQ multiplex PCR; TCRdb's table is partial and in-frame only. The sample records roughly 50,000 clones, nearly 95% being singletons. The source material was PBMCs. These TCRs come from a human donor in good health. Some clones in this sample may be carry-over from other donors' samples.

This clone was detected only once. This sequence joins TRBV7-2 and TRBJ2-2, with 9 positions matching TRBD1. The CDR3 length is 16 residues. Trimming cost V 2 bases and J 6 bases; bases outside gene matches: 7. CDR1 is SGHTA, CDR2 FQGNSA, per germline. CDR3 loop: CASSLTGGGYPGELFF. CDR3 DNA sequence: TGTGCCAGCAGCTTAACAGGGGGCGGTTACCCCGGGGAGCTGTTTTTT. The variable domain in full, completed from reference TRBV7-2 and TRBJ2-2, reads GAGVSQSPSNKVTEKGKDVELRCDPISGHTALYWYRQSLGQGLEFLIYFQGNSAPDKSGLPSDRFSAERTGGSVSTLTIQRTQQEDSAVYLCASSLTGGGYPGELFFGEGSRLTVL.

The rearrangement links TRBV4-1 to TRBJ2-3; perhaps TRBD1 as D (6 bases). The CDR3 spans 15 residues. Germline CDR1 and CDR2: MGHRA and YSYEKL. Trimming removed 2 bases at V and 2 bases at J, with 11 bases between. Written as DNA, the CDR3 is TGCGCCAGCAGCCAAAGGGACATACTCACAGATACGCAGTATTTT. Amino acids: CASSQRDILTDTQYF.

The rearrangement uses TRBV7-9 and TRBJ2-1; D is unclear. Between the trimmed V and J ends, which lost 3 bases and 6 bases, there was a span of 24 bases. The CDR3 runs to 18 residues. Germline-derived CDR1 and CDR2 are SEHNR and FQNEAQ (reference sequence). CDR3 in DNA: TGTGCCAGCAGCTTCCCGGGTTTGGCAGATCGGTCGGGCAATGAGCAGTTCTTC. Translated, it gives CASSFPGLADRSGNEQFF.

This clone has only one observation. The rearrangement joins TRBV5-6 to TRBJ2-7, with 9 bases identical to TRBD1. In germline, CDR1 is SGHDT, CDR2 YYEEEE. The CDR3 spans 13 residues. V lost 4 bases and J lost 5; bases outside the gene matches: 4. CDR3 nucleotide sequence: TGTGCCAGCAGCACGGGACAGGGTGACGAGCAGTACTTC. Amino acid sequence: CASSTGQGDEQYF.

The rearrangement links TRBV2 to TRBJ2-7; 12 bases line up with TRBD2. V trimming: 6 bases; J trimming: 5 bases; junction bases outside the gene matches: 5. The CDR3 contains 14 residues. From germline, CDR1 is SNHLY and CDR2 FYNNEI. The CDR3 DNA follows: TGTGCCAGCAGGGACCTAGCGGGAGGGGACGAGCAGTACTTC. Protein sequence: CASRDLAGGDEQYF.

The J gene is TRBJ2-2, the V gene TRBV7-6; D is perhaps TRBD2 (6 bases). The CDR3 is 15 residues long. The V and J ends lost 4 bases and 7 bases respectively, with 16 bases between them. Germline V lookup: CDR1 SGHVS, CDR2 FNYEAQ. CDR3 sequence reads: CASSWSRDLSGELFF. In DNA form, the CDR3 reads TGTGCCAGCAGCTGGAGCCGGGACTTAAGCGGGGAGCTGTTTTTT. Looking up the rest from reference TRBV7-6 and TRBJ2-2 gives the full variable domain: GAGVSQSPRYKVTKRGQDVALRCDPISGHVSLYWYRQALGQGPEFLTYFNYEAQQDKSGLPNDRFSAERPEGSISTLTIQRTEQRDSAMYRCASSWSRDLSGELFFGEGSRLTVL.

The chain employs TRBV6-1 and TRBJ2-7; D gene uncertain. The CDR3 runs 13 residues. Germline assignment: CDR1 MNHNS and CDR2 SASEGT. The V and J ends lost 8 bases and 5 bases respectively, with 16 bases between them. The CDR3 is CASEVPARDEQYF. The DNA of the CDR3 is TGTGCCAGCGAGGTACCGGCTCGGGACGAGCAGTACTTC.

The gene calls are TRBV7-2 and TRBJ1-2; TRBD1 matches at 9 bases. The CDR3 consists of 13 residues. Germline values: CDR1 SGHTA, CDR2 FQGNSA. The V and J ends lost 6 bases and 7 bases, in that order; junction bases with no gene match: 6. The CDR3 nucleotides are TGTGCCAGCAGAGGACAGGGGATTCCTGGCTACACCTTC. This sequence encodes CASRGQGIPGYTF.

The chain links TRBV5-6 to TRBJ1-1; D gene ambiguous. V was clipped by 1 base and J by 1 base, with 11 bases between them. The CDR3 extends over 15 amino acids. The germline CDR1 and CDR2 sequences are SGHDT and YYEEEE. The CDR3 nucleotides read TGTGCCAGCAGCTTGTCTCTGAAGAGGAACACTGAAGCTTTCTTT. This sequence encodes CASSLSLKRNTEAFF.

This chain links TRBV6-6 with TRBJ2-3; D unclear. Germline lookup yields CDR1 MNHNY and CDR2 SVGAGI (reference sequence). The CDR3 runs to 16 residues. The V and J ends lost 7 bases and 6 bases respectively, with 23 bases between them. The CDR3 sequence: CASTYTLGRVRDTQYF. The CDR3 coding sequence is TGTGCCAGCACCTACACGCTTGGGCGCGTTAGGGATACGCAGTATTTT.

The chain recombines TRBV7-9 with TRBJ1-2; D is possibly TRBD1 (5 bases). Trimming removed 9 bases at V and 4 bases at J, with 12 bases between. Germline V gene data show CDR1 as SEHNR and CDR2 as FQNEAQ (reference sequence). The CDR3 runs to 12 residues. The CDR3 sequence: CASSQATYGYTF. The DNA for the CDR3 is TGTGCCAGTTCACAGGCTACCTATGGCTACACCTTC.

This sequence joins TRBV28 and TRBJ2-4; 14 nucleotides agree with TRBD2. V trimming: 5 bases; J trimming: 1 base; junction bases outside the gene matches: 7. CDR1 MDHEN and CDR2 SYDVKM come from the germline V gene. The CDR3 totals 18 residues. CDR3 sequence reads: CASSTGLAGGSAKNIQYF. CDR3 DNA: TGTGCCAGCAGTACCGGACTAGCGGGGGGCTCGGCCAAAAACATTCAGTACTTC.

The chain links TRBV27 to TRBJ1-2, with 12 nucleotides matching TRBD1. There are 17 residues in the CDR3. Trimming removed 5 bases from V and 8 bases from J; junction bases left unmatched: 15. Germline V gene lookup returns CDR1 MNHEY and CDR2 SMNVEV (reference sequence). Here the CDR3 DNA reads TGTGCCAGCAGTCCTCAGATTGCGGGACAGGGGGCGCAAGGCTACACCTTC. Translation: CASSPQIAGQGAQGYTF.

CDR3 nucleotide sequence: TGCGCCAGCAGCCAATCCGGGACTAGCAGATACGAGCAGTACTTC. Its translation is CASSQSGTSRYEQYF. The chain is built from TRBV4-1 and TRBJ2-7; 9 nucleotides match TRBD2. This CDR3 is 15 amino acids long. Germline loops: CDR1 MGHRA, CDR2 YSYEKL. J gave up 4 bases and V 2 bases, and 6 bases lay outside the gene matches.

This chain uses TRBV29-1 with TRBJ2-1; 14 nucleotides align to TRBD2. This CDR3 is 13 amino acids long. CDR1 and CDR2 from the germline V gene are SQVTM and ANQGSEA. With 4 bases clipped from V and 9 bases from J, the junction kept 2 bases outside the gene matches. In DNA, the CDR3 is TGCAGCGTTGGACTAGCGGGAGGGGCTGAGCAGTTCTTC. Residues: CSVGLAGGAEQFF.

DNA for the CDR3: TGTGCCAGCAGTCGGGACAACATGAACACTGAAGCTTTCTTT. This codes for CASSRDNMNTEAFF. The chain combines TRBV7-3 with TRBJ1-1; D perhaps matches TRBD1 (6 bases). This CDR3 is built from 14 residues. Germline V lookup: CDR1 SGHTA, CDR2 FQGTGA. V was shortened by 6 bases and J by 0 bases, with 11 bases between the two germline ends.

The chain uses TRBV10-3 and TRBJ2-5; 8 nucleotides agree with TRBD2. The germline CDR1 and CDR2 sequences are ENHRY and SYGVKD. The CDR3 is 14 amino acids. Trimming removed 4 bases from V and 5 bases from J; junction bases left unmatched: 6. CDR3 coding DNA: TGTGCCATCAGTGGGGGGACTAGAGGGGAGACCCAGTACTTC. It codes for CAISGGTRGETQYF.

This chain connects TRBV7-6 to TRBJ2-5; D gene unclear. The CDR3 sequence is 13 residues long. V lost 2 bases, J lost 4 bases, and 8 bases lay in between. Germline values: CDR1 SGHVS, CDR2 FNYEAQ. The CDR3 coding sequence is TGTGCCAGCAGCTTACTACGAGGAGAGACCCAGTACTTC. It yields the protein CASSLLRGETQYF.

V gene TRBV4-1 combines with J gene TRBJ2-7; D may be TRBD1 (6 bases). CDR3 length equals 15 residues. Trimming took 0 bases from V and 2 from J, leaving 11 bases between them. Germline CDR1 is MGHRA and CDR2 is YSYEKL. The CDR3 region has the DNA TGCGCCAGCAGCCAAGATCGACAGGCCCCCTACGAGCAGTACTTC. This encodes CASSQDRQAPYEQYF.

The rearrangement joins TRBV7-9 to TRBJ2-7; 8 bases agree with TRBD1. V lost 6 bases and J lost 7; bases outside the gene matches: 17. This CDR3 is built from 16 residues. In germline, CDR1 is SEHNR, CDR2 FQNEAQ (reference sequence). CDR3: CASSSTTGTGRREQYF. The CDR3 DNA reads TGTGCCAGCAGTTCCACGACAGGGACAGGACGTAGGGAGCAGTACTTC.

This chain joins TRBV7-8 and TRBJ2-3; no clear D gene. V lost 1 base to trimming and J lost 1 base, with 9 bases between them. From germline, CDR1 is SGHVS and CDR2 FQNEAQ. The length of the CDR3 is 15 residues. The CDR3 DNA is TGTGCCAGCAGCTTAGGGGTCCGGGGCACAGATACGCAGTATTTT. Its protein product is CASSLGVRGTDTQYF.

The J gene is TRBJ2-3, the V gene TRBV9; TRBD2 is a possible D gene (5 bases). V gave up 0 bases and J gave up 5 bases, with 7 bases separating them. The germline gives CDR1 SGDLS, CDR2 YYNGEE. The CDR3 has 13 amino acids. The CDR3 loop reads CASSVGRGDTQYF. The CDR3 nucleotides read TGTGCCAGCAGCGTAGGCCGGGGAGATACGCAGTATTTT.

The DNA of the CDR3 is TGTGCCAGTAGTACAGGACAAAAAACCTACAATGAGCAGTTCTTC. Its translation: CASSTGQKTYNEQFF. The chain recombines TRBV19 with TRBJ2-1; possibly TRBD1 for D (5 bases). Germline CDR1 reads LNHDA; CDR2 reads SQIVND (reference sequence). V was shortened by 4 bases and J by 2 bases, with 12 bases between the two germline ends. This CDR3 is built from 15 residues.

V is TRBV18 and J is TRBJ1-6; TRBD1 aligns across 7 bases. V was clipped by 5 bases and J by 1 base; unmatched bases: 5. The germline V gene encodes CDR1 KGHSH and CDR2 LQKENI. The CDR3 runs 16 residues. In DNA form, the CDR3 reads TGTGCCAGCTCAGACAGGGTCGGGTCCTATAATTCACCCCTCCACTTT. It yields the protein CASSDRVGSYNSPLHF.

The gene calls are TRBV6-5 and TRBJ1-3, with 9 bases fitting TRBD1. This CDR3 has 15 residues. The germline V gene encodes CDR1 MNHEY and CDR2 SVGAGI. The V gene end was trimmed by 5 bases and the J gene end by 1 base; junction bases not matched to a gene: 3. CDR3 in DNA: TGTGCCAGCAGTCGGGACAGGGTATCTGGAAACACCATATATTTT. This codes for CASSRDRVSGNTIYF.

The chain carries TRBV5-1 and TRBJ2-3; maybe TRBD2 (5 bases). The CDR3 extends over 14 amino acids. The germline V gene has CDR1 SGHRS and CDR2 YFSETQ. Trimming cost V 0 bases and J 4 bases, with 9 bases left between them. Here the CDR3 reads CASSLELAADTQYF. The DNA for the CDR3 is TGCGCCAGCAGCTTGGAGCTAGCCGCAGATACGCAGTATTTT.